This TCR beta chain was identified in a study of blood T cell repertoires in COVID-19. Study overall: The United States, Italy and Spain were the sources of the acute and convalescent COVID-19 samples. The cDNA or gDNA used as material had been derived from T cells, B-cell-depleted T cells, or PBMCs.

Per germline, CDR1 SGHVS and CDR2 FQNEAQ. The CDR3 covers 15 residues. Trimming removed 1 base at V and 0 bases at J, with 7 bases between. Participant ages covered roughly 18 to 90 years across about two dozen US areas. Clones were read by immunoSEQ multiplex PCR, and TCRdb kept only the in-frame ones, dropping some. Among 280,000 or so clones listed, roughly nine tenths were seen once. The sequence was obtained from a woman between 45 and 60 years old who had been exposed to COVID-19. Sample: PBMCs or T cells enriched from blood (not recorded which). The J gene is TRBJ1-5, the V gene TRBV7-8; D is unclear. The CDR3 loop is CASSLGQYSNQPQHF. For the CDR3, the DNA is TGTGCCAGCAGCTTAGGGCAGTATAGCAATCAGCCCCAGCATTTT. Variable domain in full (rest from reference TRBV7-8 and TRBJ1-5): GAGVSQSPRYKVAKRGQDVALRCDPISGHVSLFWYQQALGQGPEFLTYFQNEAQLDKSGLPSDRFFAERPEGSVSTLKIQRTQQEDSAVYLCASSLGQYSNQPQHFGDGTRLSIL.